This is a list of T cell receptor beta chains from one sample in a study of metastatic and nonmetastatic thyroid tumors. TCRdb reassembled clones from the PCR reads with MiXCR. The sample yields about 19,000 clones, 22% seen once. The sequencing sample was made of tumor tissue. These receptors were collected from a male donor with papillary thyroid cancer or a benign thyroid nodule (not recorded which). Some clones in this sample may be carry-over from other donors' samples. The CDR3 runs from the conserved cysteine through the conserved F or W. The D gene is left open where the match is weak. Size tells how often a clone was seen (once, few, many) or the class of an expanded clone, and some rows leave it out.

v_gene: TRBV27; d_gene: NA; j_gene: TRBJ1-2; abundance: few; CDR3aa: CASSPRTDNYGYTF; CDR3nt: TGTGCCAGCAGTCCGAGGACAGATAACTATGGCTACACCTTC
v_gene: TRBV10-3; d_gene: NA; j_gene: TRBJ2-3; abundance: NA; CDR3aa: CAITAGYTDTQYF; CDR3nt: TGTGCCATCACGGCAGGATACACAGATACGCAGTATTTT
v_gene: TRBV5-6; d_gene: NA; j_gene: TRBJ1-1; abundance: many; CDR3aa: CASSWGWVNTEAFF; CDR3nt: TGTGCCAGCAGCTGGGGGTGGGTGAACACTGAAGCTTTCTTT
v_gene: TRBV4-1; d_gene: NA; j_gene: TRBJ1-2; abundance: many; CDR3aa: CASSPPDNYGYTF; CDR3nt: TGCGCCAGCAGCCCTCCGGATAACTATGGCTACACCTTC
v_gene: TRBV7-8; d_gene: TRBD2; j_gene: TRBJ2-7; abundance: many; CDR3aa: CASSLDWRESEQYF; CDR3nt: TGTGCCAGCAGCTTAGATTGGCGGGAGAGCGAGCAGTACTTC
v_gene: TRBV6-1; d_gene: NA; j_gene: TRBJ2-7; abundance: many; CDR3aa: CASIQHSPYEQYF; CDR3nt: TGTGCCAGCATTCAACATAGTCCCTACGAGCAGTACTTC
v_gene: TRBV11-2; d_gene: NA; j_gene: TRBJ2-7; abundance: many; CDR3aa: CASSLLQSYEQYF; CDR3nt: TGTGCCAGCAGCTTGCTTCAATCCTACGAGCAGTACTTC
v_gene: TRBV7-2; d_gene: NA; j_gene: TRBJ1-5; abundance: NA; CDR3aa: CASSSSGRSLPQHF; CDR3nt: TGTGCCAGCAGCTCGAGCGGTAGGTCCCTGCCCCAGCATTTT
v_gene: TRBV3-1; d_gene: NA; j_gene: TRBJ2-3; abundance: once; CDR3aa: CASSQCGLYTQYF; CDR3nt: TGTGCCAGCAGCCAATGCGGTTTGTATACGCAGTATTTT
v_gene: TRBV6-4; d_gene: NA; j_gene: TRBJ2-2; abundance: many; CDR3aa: CASSEGNTGELFF; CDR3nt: TGTGCCAGCAGTGAAGGGAACACCGGGGAGCTGTTTTTT
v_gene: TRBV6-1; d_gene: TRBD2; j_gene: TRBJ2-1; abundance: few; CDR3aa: CASTGTSGNREQFF; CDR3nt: TGTGCCAGCACCGGGACTAGCGGGAATAGGGAGCAGTTCTTC
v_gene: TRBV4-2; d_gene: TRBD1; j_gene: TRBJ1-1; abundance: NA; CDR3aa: CASSQVRGQGRTEAFF; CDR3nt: TGTGCCAGCAGCCAAGTACGCGGACAGGGTAGGACTGAAGCTTTCTTT
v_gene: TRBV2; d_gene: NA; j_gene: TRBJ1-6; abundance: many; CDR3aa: CASSEFGGRSPLHF; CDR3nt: TGTGCCAGCAGTGAGTTTGGGGGGAGATCACCCCTCCACTTT
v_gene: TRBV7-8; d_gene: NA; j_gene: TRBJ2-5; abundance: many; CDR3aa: CASSQNYRETQYF; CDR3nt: TGTGCCAGCAGCCAAAATTACCGAGAGACCCAGTACTTC
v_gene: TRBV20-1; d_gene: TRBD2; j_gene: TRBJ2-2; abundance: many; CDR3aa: CSAKGLAGIFTGELFF; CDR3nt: TGCAGTGCCAAGGGACTAGCGGGAATATTTACCGGGGAGCTGTTTTTT
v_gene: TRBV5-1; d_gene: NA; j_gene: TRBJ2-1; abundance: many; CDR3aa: CASSLFPRTDYNEQFF; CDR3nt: TGCGCCAGCAGCTTGTTTCCCCGGACAGACTACAATGAGCAGTTCTTC
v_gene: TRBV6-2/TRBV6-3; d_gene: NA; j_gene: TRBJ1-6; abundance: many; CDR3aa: CASTPGSRNSPLHF; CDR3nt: TGTGCCAGCACCCCCGGGTCCCGCAATTCACCCCTCCACTTT
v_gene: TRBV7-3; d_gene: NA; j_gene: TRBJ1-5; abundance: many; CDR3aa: CASSLEYNQPQHF; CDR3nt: TGTGCCAGCAGCTTAGAGTACAATCAGCCCCAGCATTTT
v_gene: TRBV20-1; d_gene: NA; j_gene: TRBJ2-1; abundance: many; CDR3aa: CSARNNEQFF; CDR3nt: TGCAGTGCGAGGAACAATGAGCAGTTCTTC
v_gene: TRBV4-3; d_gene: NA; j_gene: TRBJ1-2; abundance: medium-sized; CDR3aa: CASSQGRHFNYGYTF; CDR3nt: TGCGCCAGCAGCCAAGGAAGACACTTTAACTATGGCTACACCTTC
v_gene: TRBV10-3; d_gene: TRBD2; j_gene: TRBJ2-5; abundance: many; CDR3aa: CAISGGTSSRQETQYF; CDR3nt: TGTGCCATCAGTGGGGGGACTAGCAGTCGCCAAGAGACCCAGTACTTC
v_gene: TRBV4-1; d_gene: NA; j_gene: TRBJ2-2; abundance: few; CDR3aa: CASSQAAGRAGELFF; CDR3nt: TGCGCCAGCAGCCAAGCCGCAGGAAGGGCCGGGGAGCTGTTTTTT
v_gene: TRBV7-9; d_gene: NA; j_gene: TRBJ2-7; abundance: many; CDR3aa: CASSIADYEQYF; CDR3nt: TGTGCCAGCAGTATAGCGGATTACGAGCAGTACTTC
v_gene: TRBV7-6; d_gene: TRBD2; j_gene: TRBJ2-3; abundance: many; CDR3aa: CASSLNPAGVFNF; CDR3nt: TGTGCCAGCAGCTTAAATCCAGCGGGAGTCTTCAATTTT
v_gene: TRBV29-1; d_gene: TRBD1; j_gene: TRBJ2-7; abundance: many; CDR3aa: CSAGQGRYEQYF; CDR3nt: TGCAGCGCTGGACAGGGTCGCTACGAGCAGTACTTC
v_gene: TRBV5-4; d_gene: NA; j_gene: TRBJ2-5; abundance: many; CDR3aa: CASSLYGETQYF; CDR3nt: TGTGCCAGCAGCTTGTACGGGGAGACCCAGTACTTC
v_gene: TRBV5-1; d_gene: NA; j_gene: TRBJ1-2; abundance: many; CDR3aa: CASSFRGSARSYTF; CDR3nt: TGCGCCAGCAGCTTTAGGGGGTCCGCTAGGAGCTACACCTTC
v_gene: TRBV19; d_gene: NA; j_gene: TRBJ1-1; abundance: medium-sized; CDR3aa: CASSIMGANTEAFF; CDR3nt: TGTGCCAGTAGTATAATGGGGGCGAACACTGAAGCTTTCTTT
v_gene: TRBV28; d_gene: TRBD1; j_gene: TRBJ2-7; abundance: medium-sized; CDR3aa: CASSLFEQGSYEQYF; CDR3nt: TGTGCCAGCAGTTTATTTGAACAGGGGTCCTACGAGCAGTACTTC
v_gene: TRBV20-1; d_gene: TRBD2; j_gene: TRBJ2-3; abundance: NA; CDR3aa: CSADISPTSGGADTQYF; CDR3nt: TGCAGTGCTGATATTTCCCCCACTAGCGGGGGGGCGGATACGCAGTATTTT
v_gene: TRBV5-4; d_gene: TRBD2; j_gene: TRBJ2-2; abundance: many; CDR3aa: CASSPQGLAGVRELFF; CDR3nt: TGTGCCAGCAGCCCGCAGGGACTAGCGGGAGTTCGGGAGCTGTTTTTT
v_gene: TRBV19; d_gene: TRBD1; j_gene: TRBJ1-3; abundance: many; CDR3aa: CASSPRGGSSGNTIYF; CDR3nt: TGTGCCAGTAGCCCCAGGGGGGGGAGCTCTGGAAACACCATATATTTT
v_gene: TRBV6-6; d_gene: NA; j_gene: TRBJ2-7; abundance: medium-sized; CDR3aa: CASSYIGTLRPYEQYF; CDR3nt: TGTGCCAGCAGTTATATCGGGACACTCAGACCCTACGAGCAGTACTTC
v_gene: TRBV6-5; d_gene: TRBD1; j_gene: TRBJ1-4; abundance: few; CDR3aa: CASSDRDYEKLFF; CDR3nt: TGTGCCAGCTCCGACAGGGATTATGAAAAACTGTTTTTT
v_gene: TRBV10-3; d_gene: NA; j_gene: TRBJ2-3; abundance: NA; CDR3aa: CAISGASGRADTLYF; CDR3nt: TGTGCCATCAGTGGCGCATCGGGGCGCGCAGATACGCTGTATTTT
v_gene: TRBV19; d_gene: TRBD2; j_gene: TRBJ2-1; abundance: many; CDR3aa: CASSRGGGNFYNEQFF; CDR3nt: TGTGCCAGTAGTCGGGGCGGGGGGAACTTTTACAATGAGCAGTTCTTC
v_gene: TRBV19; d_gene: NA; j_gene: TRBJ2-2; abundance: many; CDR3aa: CASSNGAAPAGELFF; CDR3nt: TGTGCCAGTAGTAATGGGGCGGCCCCAGCCGGGGAGCTGTTTTTT
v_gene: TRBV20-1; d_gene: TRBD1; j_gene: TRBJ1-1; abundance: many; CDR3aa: CSARGYHRDRESLVDTEAFF; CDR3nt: TGCAGTGCTAGAGGCTATCACCGGGACAGGGAATCTTTAGTGGACACTGAAGCTTTCTTT
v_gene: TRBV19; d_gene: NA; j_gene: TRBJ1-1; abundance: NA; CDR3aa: CASRRKNMNTAACF; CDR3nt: TGTGCCAGTAGGAGGAAAAATATGAACACTGCAGCTTGCTTT
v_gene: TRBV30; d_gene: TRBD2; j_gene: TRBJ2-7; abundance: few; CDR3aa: CAWRPTASGTYEQYF; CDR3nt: TGTGCCTGGCGTCCCACCGCTAGCGGAACCTACGAGCAGTACTTC
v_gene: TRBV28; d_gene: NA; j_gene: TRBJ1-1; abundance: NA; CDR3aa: CASSFPRYSEAFF; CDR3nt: TGTGCCAGCAGTTTCCCGCGGTACTCTGAAGCTTTCTTT
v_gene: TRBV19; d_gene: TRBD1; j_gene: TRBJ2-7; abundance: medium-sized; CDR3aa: CASSTRGQGGSYEQYF; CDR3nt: TGTGCCAGTAGTACTCGTGGACAGGGAGGCTCCTACGAGCAGTACTTC
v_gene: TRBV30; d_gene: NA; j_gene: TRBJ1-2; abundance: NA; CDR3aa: CAWRWGRGNYGYTF; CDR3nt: TGTGCCTGGAGATGGGGGAGGGGGAACTATGGCTACACCTTC
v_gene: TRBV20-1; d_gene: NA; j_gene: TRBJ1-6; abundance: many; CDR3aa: CSARFPEGSPLHF; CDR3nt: TGCAGTGCTAGATTCCCCGAGGGTTCACCCCTCCACTTT
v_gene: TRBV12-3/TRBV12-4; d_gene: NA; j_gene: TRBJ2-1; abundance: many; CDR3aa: CASRATLVTGEQFF; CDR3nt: TGTGCCAGCAGGGCCACACTAGTGACGGGTGAGCAGTTCTTC